This entry is about one TCR beta chain. The record originates from a study of blood T cell repertoires in COVID-19. Study at large: Sites across the United States, Italy and Spain contributed samples from acute and convalescent COVID-19.

Sequencing used immunoSEQ multiplex PCR; TCRdb keeps in-frame clones, though not all of them. The table has 60,000 to 85,000 clones, 88% seen once. CDR1 and CDR2 from the germline V gene are MNHEY and SMNVEV (reference sequence). The V end lost 3 bases, the J end lost 8 bases, and 13 bases lay between the germline ends. The CDR3 loop spans 13 amino acids. Specimen: peripheral blood. V gene TRBV27 combines with J gene TRBJ1-2; no definite D call. The origin of this receptor is a woman older than 75 with active or convalescent COVID-19. The CDR3 region is CASSFTPSRGYTF. The CDR3, as DNA: TGTGCCAGCAGTTTTACACCTTCGCGGGGCTACACCTTC.